This TCR beta chain was sequenced during a study of control samples from healthy donors and cancer patients. Sequencing was performed with immunoSEQ multiplex PCR; in TCRdb, only in-frame clones are kept and a portion is missing. The sample gives about 170,000 clones, 91% of which show up once; about 1.6% is in the top ten. The length of the CDR3 is 14 residues. Germline CDR1 SGHRS, CDR2 YFSETQ. V lost 3 bases, J lost 6 bases, and 10 bases lay in between. This sequence joins TRBV5-1 and TRBJ1-6; D is possibly TRBD1 (5 bases). Specimen: blood. The receptor's source is a woman aged 25 to 39 in good health. CDR3 DNA: TGCGCCAGCAGCTCCGGGACCCCTAATTCACCCCTCCACTTT. Residues: CASSSGTPNSPLHF.